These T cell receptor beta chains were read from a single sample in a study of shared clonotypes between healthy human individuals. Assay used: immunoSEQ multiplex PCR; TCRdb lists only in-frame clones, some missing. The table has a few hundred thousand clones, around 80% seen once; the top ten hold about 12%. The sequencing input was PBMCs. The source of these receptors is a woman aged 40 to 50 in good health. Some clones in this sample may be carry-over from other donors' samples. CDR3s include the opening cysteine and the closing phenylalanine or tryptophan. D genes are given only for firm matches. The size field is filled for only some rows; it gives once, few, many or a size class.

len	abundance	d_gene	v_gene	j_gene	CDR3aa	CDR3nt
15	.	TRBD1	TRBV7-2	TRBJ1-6	CASSTGQGAGSPLHF	TGTGCCAGCAGCACGGGACAGGGGGCTGGTTCACCCCTCCACTTT
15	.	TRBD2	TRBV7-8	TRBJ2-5	CASSPIAGGVETQYF	TGTGCCAGCAGCCCGATAGCGGGAGGGGTGGAGACCCAGTACTTC
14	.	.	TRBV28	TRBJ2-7	CASSWSSGDYEQYF	TGTGCCAGCAGCTGGTCTTCAGGGGATTACGAGCAGTACTTC
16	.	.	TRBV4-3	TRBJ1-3	CASSQAQESSGNTIYF	TGCGCCAGCAGCCAAGCTCAAGAAAGCTCTGGAAACACCATATATTTT
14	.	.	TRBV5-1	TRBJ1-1	CASSSTALNTEAFF	TGCGCCAGCAGTTCTACGGCATTGAACACTGAAGCTTTCTTT
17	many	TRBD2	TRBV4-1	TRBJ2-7	CASSQGRRTSGSYEQYF	TGCGCCAGCAGCCAAGGGCGAAGGACTAGCGGCTCCTACGAGCAGTACTTC
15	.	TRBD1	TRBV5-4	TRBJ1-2	CASSLSGTGTYGYTF	TGTGCCAGCAGCTTGTCCGGGACAGGGACTTATGGCTACACCTTC
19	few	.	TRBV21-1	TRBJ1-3	CASSKGRPPREDSGNTIYF	TGTGCCAGCAGCAAAGGGCGGCCACCCAGGGAGGACTCTGGAAACACCATATATTTT
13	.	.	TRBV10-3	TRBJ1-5	CAISESGNQPQHF	TGTGCCATCAGTGAGAGTGGCAATCAGCCCCAGCATTTT
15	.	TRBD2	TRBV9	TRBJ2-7	CASSPQEGGPYEQYF	TGTGCCAGCAGCCCCCAGGAGGGAGGGCCTTACGAGCAGTACTTC
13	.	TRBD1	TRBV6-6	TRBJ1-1	CASSGQENTEAFF	TGTGCCAGCAGTGGACAGGAGAACACTGAAGCTTTCTTT
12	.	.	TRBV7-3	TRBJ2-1	CASSLFDNEQFF	TGTGCCAGCAGCTTATTTGACAATGAGCAGTTCTTC
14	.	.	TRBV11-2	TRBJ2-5	CASSLDRATETQYF	TGTGCCAGCAGCTTAGATCGGGCCACGGAGACCCAGTACTTC
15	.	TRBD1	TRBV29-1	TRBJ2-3	CSVGQGAGSTDTQYF	TGCAGCGTTGGACAGGGGGCGGGGAGCACAGATACGCAGTATTTT
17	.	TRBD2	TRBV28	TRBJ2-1	CASTLPLAGASYNEQFF	TGTGCCAGCACCCTCCCCCTAGCGGGAGCATCCTACAATGAGCAGTTCTTC
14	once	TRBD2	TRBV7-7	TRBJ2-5	CASSPHGGQETQYF	TGTGCCAGCAGCCCCCACGGGGGGCAAGAGACCCAGTACTTC
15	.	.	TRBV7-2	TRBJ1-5	CASSLVVGSNQPQHF	TGTGCCAGCAGCTTAGTTGTTGGTAGCAATCAGCCCCAGCATTTT
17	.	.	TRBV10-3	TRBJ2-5	CAISETNPGVGQETQYF	TGTGCCATCAGTGAAACCAACCCAGGGGTTGGCCAAGAGACCCAGTACTTC
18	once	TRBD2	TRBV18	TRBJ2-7	CASSRTGTSGSIRYEQYF	TGTGCCAGCTCACGAACCGGGACTAGCGGGAGTATAAGGTACGAGCAGTACTTC
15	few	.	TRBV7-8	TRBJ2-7	CASSLFGVSSYEQYF	TGTGCCAGCAGCTTATTCGGGGTATCCTCCTACGAGCAGTACTTC
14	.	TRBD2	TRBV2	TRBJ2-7	CASRPRWGGYEQYF	TGTGCCAGCAGGCCCCGTTGGGGGGGCTACGAGCAGTACTTC
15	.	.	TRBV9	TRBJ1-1	CASSVSGEMNTEAFF	TGTGCCAGCAGCGTAAGTGGAGAAATGAACACTGAAGCTTTCTTT
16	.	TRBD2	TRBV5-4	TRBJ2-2	CASSLAGAGGTGELFF	TGTGCCAGCAGCTTGGCCGGGGCGGGAGGCACCGGGGAGCTGTTTTTT